The rows below give T cell receptor beta chains drawn from one sample of a study of post-analysis software for immune sequencing data. Each CDR3 protein gets one entry after TCRdb re-called the PCR reads with MiXCR. The table shows over 250,000 distinct CDR3 sequences, with 35% to 45% occurring only once. Sequenced sample: blood. The receptors originated from a girl aged 5 to 17 with multiple sclerosis. CDR3s include the opening cysteine and the closing phenylalanine or tryptophan. Each record gives: V gene, J gene, CDR3 length, D gene, clone size, CDR3 protein, CDR3 DNA. The D gene is left open where the match is weak. The size entry is marked missing in some rows and otherwise reads once, few, many or a size class.

TRBV15	TRBJ2-1	15	TRBD1	few	CATSSRTGEYNEQFF	TGTGCCACCAGCTCTCGGACAGGGGAATACAATGAGCAGTTCTTC
TRBV7-2	TRBJ2-3	17	TRBD2	-	CANSLAQGLAGTDTQYF	TGTGCCAACAGCTTGGCCCAAGGACTAGCGGGAACAGATACGCAGTATTTT
TRBV28	TRBJ1-4	14	-	-	CASSTPVLNEKLFF	TGTGCCAGCAGCACCCCGGTCCTTAATGAAAAACTGTTTTTT
TRBV27	TRBJ2-1	12	-	many	CASSAPYNEQFF	TGTGCCAGCAGTGCGCCCTACAATGAGCAGTTCTTC
TRBV24-1	TRBJ2-2	15	-	-	CATSPPGPQGGELFF	TGTGCCACCAGTCCCCCGGGACCCCAAGGCGGGGAGCTGTTTTTT
TRBV6-5	TRBJ2-5	13	-	many	CASAAVFRETQYF	TGTGCCAGCGCCGCCGTGTTCCGAGAGACCCAGTACTTC
TRBV11-2	TRBJ2-3	15	TRBD2	many	CASSLQRGGPDTQYF	TGTGCCAGCAGCTTACAGCGGGGGGGACCAGATACGCAGTATTTT
TRBV7-3	TRBJ1-3	18	-	-	CASSSDPGPRPSGNTIYF	TGTGCCAGCAGCTCGGATCCGGGGCCGAGACCCTCTGGAAACACCATATATTTT
TRBV10-3	TRBJ1-5	14	-	-	CAISETGGNQPQHF	TGTGCCATCAGTGAGACCGGCGGCAATCAGCCCCAGCATTTT
TRBV12-3/TRBV12-4	TRBJ2-5	13	-	many	CASSFLQGETQYF	TGTGCCAGCAGTTTTTTACAAGGGGAGACCCAGTACTTC
TRBV29-1	TRBJ1-4	11	-	many	CSVESREKLFF	TGCAGCGTTGAGTCCCGGGAAAAACTGTTTTTT
TRBV5-1	TRBJ2-3	15	-	-	CASSSRGTSTDTQYF	TGCGCCAGCAGCTCCCGGGGGACTAGCACAGATACGCAGTATTTT
TRBV5-5	TRBJ2-3	13	-	many	CASSTDSVNTQYF	TGTGCCAGCAGCACGGACTCGGTAAATACGCAGTATTTT
TRBV29-1	TRBJ1-2	14	TRBD1	few	CSVGSGQGLYGYTF	TGCAGCGTTGGCTCGGGACAGGGGCTCTATGGCTACACCTTC
TRBV28	TRBJ2-1	14	-	-	CASRPGLGRNEQFF	TGTGCCAGCAGACCCGGACTGGGAAGGAATGAGCAGTTCTTC
TRBV4-1	TRBJ1-2	16	-	many	CASSQESRQLNYGYTF	TGCGCCAGCAGCCAAGAGTCGAGACAGCTCAACTATGGCTACACCTTC
TRBV12-3/TRBV12-4	TRBJ2-3	18	-	-	CASSSARSSGESTDVQYF	TGTGCCAGCAGTTCCGCCCGCTCCAGCGGAGAAAGCACAGATGTGCAGTATTTT
TRBV10-3	TRBJ2-1	17	TRBD2	-	CAINKSGSRSLAHEQFF	TGTGCCATCAATAAAAGCGGGAGTCGTTCGTTGGCACATGAGCAGTTCTTC
TRBV5-4	TRBJ2-3	15	TRBD2	-	CASSSGGASADTQYF	TGTGCCAGCAGCTCGGGGGGGGCTTCGGCAGATACGCAGTATTTT
TRBV6-5	TRBJ2-2	15	-	few	CASSYLGGGTGELFF	TGTGCCAGCAGTTACTTGGGGGGCGGCACCGGGGAGCTGTTTTTT
TRBV7-9	TRBJ1-1	12	-	-	CASRSPRAEAFF	TGTGCCAGCAGGTCCCCGCGCGCTGAAGCTTTCTTT
TRBV5-1	TRBJ2-4	14	-	many	CASSLELAKNIQYF	TGCGCCAGCAGCTTGGAACTAGCCAAAAACATTCAGTACTTC
TRBV12-3/TRBV12-4	TRBJ2-5	13	TRBD1	-	CASSVAGTEAQYF	TGTGCCAGCAGTGTAGCTGGGACAGAGGCCCAGTACTTC
TRBV7-2	TRBJ1-1	16	-	-	CASSFYQGRGSTEAFF	TGTGCCAGCAGCTTCTATCAGGGTAGGGGAAGCACTGAAGCTTTCTTT
TRBV19	TRBJ2-1	15	-	few	CASSMWGGRGNEQFF	TGTGCCAGTAGTATGTGGGGGGGCCGTGGGAATGAGCAGTTCTTC
TRBV29-1	TRBJ2-1	14	-	-	CSVVSIPMRNEQFF	TGCAGCGTTGTATCGATTCCAATGAGGAATGAGCAGTTCTTC
TRBV19	TRBJ1-4	17	TRBD1	few	CASSIMDRFLPNEKLFF	TGTGCCAGTAGTATCATGGACAGGTTCCTACCTAATGAAAAACTGTTTTTT
TRBV9	TRBJ2-5	13	-	few	CASSAGQLETQYF	TGTGCCAGCAGTGCGGGACAGTTAGAGACCCAGTACTTC
TRBV5-1	TRBJ1-2	15	TRBD1	many	CASNPTGDSGYGYTF	TGCGCCAGCAACCCGACAGGGGATAGTGGTTATGGCTACACCTTC
TRBV4-2	TRBJ2-2	15	TRBD2	many	CASSETRGDTGELFF	TGTGCCAGCAGCGAAACCCGGGGGGACACCGGGGAGCTGTTTTTT
TRBV20-1	TRBJ1-5	14	-	medium-sized	CSVLREREFQPQHF	TGCAGTGTTCTCCGGGAGAGGGAATTTCAGCCCCAGCATTTT
TRBV10-3	TRBJ2-3	15	-	-	CATTVSTEGTDTQYF	TGTGCCACCACGGTGTCCACTGAGGGCACAGATACGCAGTATTTT
TRBV18	TRBJ2-1	16	TRBD2	-	CASSPLLAGGGSEQFF	TGTGCCAGCTCACCATTGCTAGCGGGAGGGGGAAGTGAGCAGTTCTTC
TRBV6-5	TRBJ1-1	13	-	many	CASSFALQGSPFF	TGTGCCAGCAGTTTTGCTCTCCAGGGAAGTCCTTTCTTT
TRBV20-1	TRBJ2-1	13	-	many	CSAPVFFSNEQFF	TGCAGTGCTCCCGTGTTTTTCTCCAATGAGCAGTTCTTC
TRBV18	TRBJ2-7	15	-	many	CASSAGGRALSEQYF	TGTGCCAGCTCAGCCGGGGGGCGGGCCCTATCGGAGCAGTACTTC
TRBV7-3	TRBJ2-1	15	-	-	CASSARGVGDNEQFF	TGTGCCAGCAGCGCCCGAGGGGTAGGAGACAATGAGCAGTTCTTC
TRBV6-2/TRBV6-3	TRBJ2-2	16	TRBD1	-	CASNDGQGRSTGELFF	TGTGCCAGCAACGACGGACAGGGTCGCAGTACCGGGGAGCTGTTTTTT
TRBV20-1	TRBJ1-5	16	TRBD1	many	CSAPAGTGYSNQPQHF	TGCAGTGCTCCTGCCGGGACAGGGTATAGCAATCAGCCCCAGCATTTT
TRBV4-2	TRBJ2-5	11	-	-	CASSPGRGQYF	TGTGCCAGCAGCCCCGGGAGAGGGCAGTACTTC
TRBV4-1	TRBJ2-7	16	TRBD1	few	CASSQEQGVRGYEQYF	TGCGCCAGCAGCCAAGAACAGGGGGTCCGCGGATACGAGCAGTACTTC
TRBV20-1	TRBJ1-5	18	TRBD1	-	CSAREGHRGLGGNQPQHF	TGCAGTGCTAGAGAAGGACACAGGGGGCTAGGGGGGAATCAGCCCCAGCATTTT
TRBV2	TRBJ2-3	14	TRBD1	many	CASVSTGSGDTQYF	TGTGCCAGCGTCTCGACAGGGTCTGGAGATACGCAGTATTTT
TRBV7-2	TRBJ1-2	12	-	-	CASSLGWDGYTF	TGTGCCAGCAGCTTAGGATGGGATGGCTACACCTTC
TRBV27	TRBJ1-2	13	-	-	CASRFQQDYGYTF	TGTGCCAGCAGGTTCCAACAGGACTATGGCTACACCTTC
TRBV3-1	TRBJ1-1	15	-	few	CASSQDGGRMTEAFF	TGTGCCAGCAGCCAGGACGGGGGAAGGATGACTGAAGCTTTCTTT
TRBV24-1	TRBJ2-1	21	TRBD1	many	CATSVGDRGRFARSSYNEQFF	TGTGCCACCAGTGTCGGGGACAGGGGGCGATTTGCGCGAAGCTCCTACAATGAGCAGTTCTTC
TRBV4-1	TRBJ2-1	15	-	-	CASSQETFSYNEQFF	TGCGCCAGCAGCCAAGAGACTTTCTCCTACAATGAGCAGTTCTTC
TRBV10-3	TRBJ1-1	15	TRBD1	few	CAISTNWDSRTEAFF	TGTGCCATCAGTACCAACTGGGACAGCCGAACTGAAGCTTTCTTT
TRBV15	TRBJ2-2	15	-	-	CATSRQTWNTGELFF	TGTGCCACCAGCAGGCAAACTTGGAACACCGGGGAGCTGTTTTTT
TRBV28	TRBJ1-4	14	TRBD1	many	CASREGTGSEKLFF	TGTGCCAGCAGGGAGGGGACAGGGTCCGAAAAACTGTTTTTT
TRBV5-1	TRBJ1-2	15	TRBD1	-	CASSTQTGGGDGYTF	TGCGCCAGCAGCACACAGACAGGGGGCGGAGATGGCTACACCTTC
TRBV3-1	TRBJ2-4	15	-	-	CASSQGELAKNIQYF	TGTGCCAGCAGCCAAGGTGAGCTGGCCAAAAACATTCAGTACTTC
TRBV4-1	TRBJ1-6	14	-	many	CASEPGDANSPLHF	TGCGCCAGCGAACCGGGTGATGCGAATTCACCCCTCCACTTT
TRBV9	TRBJ1-2	17	-	many	CASSVDLDSTTNYGYTF	TGTGCCAGCAGCGTAGATCTGGACAGCACTACTAACTATGGCTACACCTTC
TRBV7-2	TRBJ1-2	13	-	-	CASSLASGRGYTF	TGTGCCAGCAGCTTAGCGTCGGGGCGAGGCTACACCTTC
TRBV7-2	TRBJ2-1	17	TRBD1	many	CASSSQSGGLPYNEQFF	TGTGCCAGCAGCTCCCAATCAGGGGGCCTTCCCTACAATGAGCAGTTCTTC